This is a list of T cell receptor beta chains from one sample in a study of cytomegalovirus exposure and HLA in healthy donors. Method: immunoSEQ multiplex PCR; TCRdb's copy keeps in-frame clones and lacks some. The sample includes under 150,000 clones, about 80% of them seen just once. The source material was PBMCs. The source of these receptors is a male donor in good health and CMV-seropositive. Each CDR3 is given with its conserved first and last residue. D genes are given only for firm matches. Expanded clones are given a class, and other clones once, few, many or no size at all.

>TRBJ1-2|-|TRBV30|once
TGTGCCTGGGGGGAGTTCGGCCCTCGGCATGGCTACACCTTC
CAWGEFGPRHGYTF
>TRBJ1-6|-|TRBV6-6|-
TGTGCCAGCAGTTACTCGCAGGGTTCACCCCTCCACTTT
CASSYSQGSPLHF
>TRBJ1-3|TRBD1|TRBV6-5|-
TGTGCCAGCAGTTACGGGACAGGAAACTCTGGAAACACCATATATTTT
CASSYGTGNSGNTIYF
>TRBJ1-2|-|TRBV6-5|-
TGTGCCAGCAGTACAAGGACGAACAGGGATGGCTACACCTTC
CASSTRTNRDGYTF
>TRBJ2-3|TRBD1|TRBV10-3|-
TGTGCCATCAGTGACGGGACAGTAAGCACAGATACGCAGTATTTT
CAISDGTVSTDTQYF
>TRBJ2-7|-|TRBV18|-
TGTGCCAGCTCACCAACTAGCAGCAACACCTACGAGCAGTACTTC
CASSPTSSNTYEQYF
>TRBJ1-3|TRBD1|TRBV28|-
TGTGCCAGCAGTCTCCACCCCTTCTGGACAGGTACTGGAAACACCATATATTTT
CASSLHPFWTGTGNTIYF
>TRBJ1-2|TRBD1|TRBV4-3|once
TGCGCCAGCAGCCAGGGGACAGGGACCTATGGCTACCCCTTC
CASSQGTGTYGYPF
>TRBJ1-1|TRBD1|TRBV11-2|-
TGTGCCAGCAGCTTATTGAGGACAGGTGAAGCTTTCTTT
CASSLLRTGEAFF
>TRBJ2-2|-|TRBV28|few
TGTGCCAGCAGTTTCTTTTCAGAGAACACCGGGGAGCTGTTTTTT
CASSFFSENTGELFF
>TRBJ1-2|TRBD1|TRBV5-4|-
TGTGCCAGCAGCGCCAAGACAGGGTATGGCTACACCTTC
CASSAKTGYGYTF
>TRBJ2-7|-|TRBV28|-
TGTGCCAGTCGGGAGTCTTTCTACGAGCAGTACTTC
CASRESFYEQYF
>TRBJ2-2|TRBD1|TRBV25-1|-
TGTGCCAGCAGTCAACAGGGGGTCCCCGGGGAGCTGTTTTTT
CASSQQGVPGELFF
>TRBJ2-3|TRBD2|TRBV5-4|-
TGTGCCAGCAGCACAGGACTAGCGGGAACAGATACGCAGTATTTT
CASSTGLAGTDTQYF
>TRBJ1-1|-|TRBV7-6|-
TGTGCCAGCAGCTTGGACTTAGGTACTGAAGCTTTCTTT
CASSLDLGTEAFF
>TRBJ2-1|TRBD1|TRBV7-3|-
TGTGCCAGCAGCTCCCAGGGACAGGGTGGCAATGAGCAGTTCTTC
CASSSQGQGGNEQFF
>TRBJ2-7|-|TRBV7-2|-
TGTGCCAGCAGCTTCAGCGGGCCCCACTCCTACGAGCAGTACTTC
CASSFSGPHSYEQYF
>TRBJ2-7|TRBD1|TRBV6-1|-
TGTGCCAGCAGTGCCCGCCGAGGGGCCCGGGACAGCTCCTACGAGCAGTACTTC
CASSARRGARDSSYEQYF
>TRBJ2-7|TRBD1|TRBV7-9|-
TGTGCCAGCAGTTCGGGACAGGGAGTGATCTACGAGCAGTACTTC
CASSSGQGVIYEQYF
>TRBJ1-5|TRBD1|TRBV6-5|-
TGTGCCAGCAGTACAGGGGAAATAGGGCAGCCCCAGCATTTT
CASSTGEIGQPQHF
>TRBJ2-7|TRBD2|TRBV5-1|-
TGCGCCAGCAGAGAGCGGGGGGGCTCCAACGAGCAGTACTTC
CASRERGGSNEQYF
>TRBJ2-1|TRBD1|TRBV2|-
TGTGCCAGCAAGGCCGGGACAGTGAATGAGCAGTTCTTC
CASKAGTVNEQFF
>TRBJ2-5|-|TRBV5-1|-
TGCGCCAGCAGCTTGTTAATGGGACAACAAGAGACCCAGTACTTC
CASSLLMGQQETQYF
>TRBJ2-3|TRBD2|TRBV7-9|-
TGTGCCAGCAGCCCACTCGCGGGGGGGACGGATACGCAGTATTTT
CASSPLAGGTDTQYF
>TRBJ2-3|-|TRBV6-5|-
TGTGCCAGCAGTTACGTTACGGGGGGCCCCCATACGCAGTATTTT
CASSYVTGGPHTQYF
>TRBJ1-2|-|TRBV6-1|-
TGTGCCAGCAGAGACTCGACCAGCGGCTACACCTTC
CASRDSTSGYTF
>TRBJ2-3|-|TRBV7-9|-
TGTGCCAGCAGCCGAGACTGGAATACGCAGTATTTT
CASSRDWNTQYF
>TRBJ2-4|-|TRBV19|-
TGTGCCAGTAGTATTCCGGGACTGGAGGACATTCAGTACTTC
CASSIPGLEDIQYF
>TRBJ2-1|-|TRBV10-3|-
TGTGCCATCAGTGAGTCTGGCATATACGAGCAGTTCTTC
CAISESGIYEQFF
>TRBJ2-7|TRBD1|TRBV6-5|-
TGTGCCAGCAGTCCCGGGACAGCCCCCTACGAGCAGTACTTC
CASSPGTAPYEQYF
>TRBJ2-2|-|TRBV25-1|-
TGTGCCAGCACGGGGGCGAACACCGGGGAGCTGTTTTTT
CASTGANTGELFF
>TRBJ1-2|-|TRBV16|few
TGTGCCAGCAGCCCCCCCGGAGGGACTAGGATATCCGATGACGGGGTCTATGGCTACACCTTC
CASSPPGGTRISDDGVYGYTF
>TRBJ1-5|TRBD1|TRBV28|-
TGTGCCAGCAGTTTGGACAGGTTCAATCAGCCCCAGCATTTT
CASSLDRFNQPQHF
>TRBJ2-7|-|TRBV28|once
TGTGCCAGCAGGGAGACTACACGCTACGAGCAGTACTTC
CASRETTRYEQYF
>TRBJ2-2|-|TRBV30|-
TGTGCCTGGAGTGGGCCCGCCAACCGGGAGCTGTTTTTT
CAWSGPANRELFF
>TRBJ2-2|-|TRBV19|-
TGTGCCAGTAGTAGAGAACCGGGGTTGGTCACCGGGGAGCTGTTTTTT
CASSREPGLVTGELFF
>TRBJ1-4|-|TRBV15|-
TGTGCCACCAGCAGCAGGGATCTTCGTGAAAAACTGTTTTTT
CATSSRDLREKLFF
>TRBJ2-1|TRBD2|TRBV5-8|-
TGTGCCAGCAGCCCGGGACTAGGGCGTGAGCAGTTCTTC
CASSPGLGREQFF
>TRBJ2-3|TRBD1|TRBV4-3|-
TGCGCCAGCAGCCATAAAGGGACAGGGTTAATTATGGGAGATACGCAGTATTTT
CASSHKGTGLIMGDTQYF
>TRBJ2-1|TRBD2|TRBV28|-
TGTGCCAGCAGTTTGTTTGGGACTAGCGGGAGTGGCGAGCAGTTCTTC
CASSLFGTSGSGEQFF
>TRBJ2-2|-|TRBV6-4|-
TGTGCCAGCAGTACAGGACGTGACACCGGGGAGCTGTTTTTT
CASSTGRDTGELFF
>TRBJ1-2|TRBD1|TRBV7-9|-
TGTGCCAGCAGCTCCGGACAGGGGATGACTAACTATGGCTACACCTTC
CASSSGQGMTNYGYTF
>TRBJ2-7|TRBD1|TRBV5-1|-
TGCGCCAGCAGCTTGGGGGGGACAGGGGCCTACGAGCAGTACTTC
CASSLGGTGAYEQYF
>TRBJ2-5|-|TRBV6-1|-
TGTGCCAGCCTAGAGCCCCCCCAAGAGACCCAGTACTTC
CASLEPPQETQYF
>TRBJ2-5|TRBD1|TRBV5-4|-
TGTGCCAGCAGCACATCAGGGGGCTGGGAGACCCAGTACTTC
CASSTSGGWETQYF
>TRBJ2-3|-|TRBV7-9|-
TGTGCCAGCAGCTTAGTGCAGGATCCAGATACGCAGTATTTT
CASSLVQDPDTQYF
>TRBJ2-7|-|TRBV7-2|-
TGTGCCAGCAGCTTAAGGGTGCAGGGGCCCCCTGGATTC
CASSLRVQGPPGF
>TRBJ1-6|-|TRBV7-8|few
TGTGCCAGCAGCACTAGGGTTACAAGGCGGAGCTCCTATAATTCACCCCTCCACTTT
CASSTRVTRRSSYNSPLHF
>TRBJ2-7|-|TRBV2|-
TGTGCCAGCAGTGAAAGGGGCAGGGCCTACGAGCAGTACTTC
CASSERGRAYEQYF
>TRBJ1-1|TRBD1|TRBV28|once
TGTGCCAGCAGCCCAGGGGGTCGGGCTGAAGCTTTCTTT
CASSPGGRAEAFF
>TRBJ1-6|TRBD1|TRBV2|-
TGTGCCAGCAGGTGGACAGGGAGCTCCTATAATTCACCCCTCCACTTT
CASRWTGSSYNSPLHF
>TRBJ2-1|-|TRBV11-2|-
TGTGCCAGCAGCGCAGACAGGAGGACCCAGTTCTTC
CASSADRRTQFF
>TRBJ1-2|TRBD1|TRBV25-1|-
TGTGCCAGCAGTGAATATCGGGGACAGGGGCACTATGGCTACACCTTC
CASSEYRGQGHYGYTF
>TRBJ2-7|TRBD2|TRBV5-4|few
TGTGCCAGCAGCCTGAGCGGGGGGTCCGAGCAGTACTTC
CASSLSGGSEQYF